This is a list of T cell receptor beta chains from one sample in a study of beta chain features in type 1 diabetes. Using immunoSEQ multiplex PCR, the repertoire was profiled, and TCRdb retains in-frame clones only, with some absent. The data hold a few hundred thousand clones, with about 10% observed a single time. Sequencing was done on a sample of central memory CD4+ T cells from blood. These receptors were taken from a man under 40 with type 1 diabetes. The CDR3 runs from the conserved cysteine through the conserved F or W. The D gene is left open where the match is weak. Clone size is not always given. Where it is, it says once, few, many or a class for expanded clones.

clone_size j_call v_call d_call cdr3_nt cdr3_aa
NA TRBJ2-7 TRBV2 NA TGTGCCAGCAGTGTTGGGACGGTCTCCTACGAGCAGTACTTC CASSVGTVSYEQYF
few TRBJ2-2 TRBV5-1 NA TGCGCCAGCAGCTTGGTGCCAGACACCGGGGAGCTGTTTTTT CASSLVPDTGELFF
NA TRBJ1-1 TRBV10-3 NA TGTGCCATCAGTGAGTTAGGCGCGGGAGGAAACACTGAAGCTTTCTTT CAISELGAGGNTEAFF
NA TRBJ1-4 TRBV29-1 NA TGCAGCGTTGAGTCAGATATTAATGAAAAACTGTTTTTT CSVESDINEKLFF
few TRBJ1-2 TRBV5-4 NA TGTGCCAGCACCCCCAAAGGGCGGGATGGCTACACCTTC CASTPKGRDGYTF
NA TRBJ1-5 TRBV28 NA TGTGCCAGCAGTTTATTGGGGTCATCATCTATCTATAGCAATCAGCCCCAGCATTTT CASSLLGSSSIYSNQPQHF
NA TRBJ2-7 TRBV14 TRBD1 TGTGCCAGCAGCCAACAACAGGGGGTTCGATCCGAGCAGTACTTC CASSQQQGVRSEQYF
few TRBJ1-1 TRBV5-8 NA TGTGCCAGCAGCTCCTTGGGTGGGATGAACACTGAAGCTTTCTTT CASSSLGGMNTEAFF
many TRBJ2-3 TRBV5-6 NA TGTGCCAGCAGCGGTGGAGGCACAGATACGCAGTATTTT CASSGGGTDTQYF
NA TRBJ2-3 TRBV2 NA TGTGCCAGCAGAGAGAGAGGGGATACGCAGTATTTT CASRERGDTQYF
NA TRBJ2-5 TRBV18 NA TGTGCCAGCTCACCCTCGGGCGGCAGGGGTGGCGAGACCCAGTACTTC CASSPSGGRGGETQYF
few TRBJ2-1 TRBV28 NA TGTGCCAGCAGAGGACAGATATACAATGAGCAGTTCTTC CASRGQIYNEQFF
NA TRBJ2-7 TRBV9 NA TGTGCCAGCAGCGTACTGGGGTGGAACGAGCAGTACTTC CASSVLGWNEQYF
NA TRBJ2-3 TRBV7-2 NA TGTGCCAGCAGCTTGGGGGCCGGTACGCAGTATTTT CASSLGAGTQYF
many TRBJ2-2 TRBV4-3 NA TGCGCCAGCAGGCGTTGGGCGGGAAGCACCGGGGAGCTGTTTTTT CASRRWAGSTGELFF
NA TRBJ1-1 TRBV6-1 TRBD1 TGTGCCAGCAGTGAAATAGGCAGGGGGGACACTGAAGCTTTCTTT CASSEIGRGDTEAFF
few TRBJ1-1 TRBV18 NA TGTGCCAGCTCACCAGTCTTCGGGGCCACTGAAGCTTTCTTT CASSPVFGATEAFF
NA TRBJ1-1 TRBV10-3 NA TGTGCCATCAGCGCAAAGGGAGGGAGCGGGAGCACTGAAGCTTTCTTT CAISAKGGSGSTEAFF
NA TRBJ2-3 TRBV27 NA TGTGCCAGCAGTTTGGTGAAGGGTGCTTCGTCTAGCACAGATACGCAGTATTTT CASSLVKGASSSTDTQYF